The 3 T cell receptor beta chains below come from one sample, sequenced in a study of blood T cell repertoires in COVID-19 (dated by TCRdb to the early 2020s). Library generation was performed with the immunoSEQ multiplex PCR assay. TCRdb took over this immuneACCESS table, retaining in-frame rearrangements with V and J assigned. Such tables are incomplete; in checked studies, under half of the missing clones stem from an unresolved V gene, and the remainder is unexplained. For this sample the table gives under 100,000 clones, of which around 90% were detected only once. Roughly 3.5% of the sample rests with the top ten. The specimen was peripheral blood. These receptor sequences come from a woman aged 70-85 years with acute or convalescent COVID-19.

This clone occurred once. This rearrangement joins TRBV6-5 to TRBJ1-4, with TRBD1 identical over 10 bases. Germline values: CDR1 MNHEY, CDR2 SVGAGI. V was pared by 8 bases and J by 8 bases, with 5 bases of the junction left unmatched. This CDR3 region has 13 residues. The DNA for the CDR3 is TGTGCCAGCCGAGACAGGGGGCGAGAAAAACTGTTTTTT. Encoded protein: CASRDRGREKLFF.

The V call is TRBV21-1, the J call TRBJ2-3; the tabulated D call, TRBD2, remains unverified against the DNA. TRBV21-1 counts as a pseudogene. This CDR3 has 13 amino acids. CDR3: CASSKITWEEQYF. CDR3 bases: TGTGCCAGCAGCAAAATTACGTGGGAGGAGCAGTATTTT.

The CDR3, as DNA: TGTGCCAGCAGGAGCGGGTCCTTCCTCGAGACCCAGTACTTC. This encodes CASRSGSFLETQYF. This chain links TRBV7-2 with TRBJ2-5; D is possibly TRBD2 (6 bases). The V gene lost 6 bases and the J gene lost 5 bases, with 16 bases spanning the gap. The CDR3 consists of 14 residues. In germline, CDR1 is SGHTA, CDR2 FQGNSA.